This T cell receptor (beta chain) was obtained from a study of shared clonotypes between healthy human individuals. The CDR3 has 16 residues. From germline, CDR1 is MNHEY and CDR2 SMNVEV (reference sequence). V was clipped by 4 bases and J by 4 bases, with 14 bases between them. Clones were sequenced by immunoSEQ multiplex PCR, and TCRdb holds only the in-frame ones, with some missing. Of 300,000 to 400,000 clones listed, roughly 84% were seen once; the top ten hold 15% to 20%. Source material: memory CD8+ T cells sorted from blood. Specified subset: CD45RO+ cells pooled with CCR7-negative TemRA cells. This chain links TRBV27 with TRBJ1-6, with a tentative D call TRBD1 (5 bases). The receptor's source is a man in his late teens or twenties in good health. CDR3 amino acids: CASSSSTAHYNSPLHF. The CDR3 coding sequence is TGTGCCAGCAGTTCGTCGACAGCTCATTATAATTCACCCCTCCACTTT.